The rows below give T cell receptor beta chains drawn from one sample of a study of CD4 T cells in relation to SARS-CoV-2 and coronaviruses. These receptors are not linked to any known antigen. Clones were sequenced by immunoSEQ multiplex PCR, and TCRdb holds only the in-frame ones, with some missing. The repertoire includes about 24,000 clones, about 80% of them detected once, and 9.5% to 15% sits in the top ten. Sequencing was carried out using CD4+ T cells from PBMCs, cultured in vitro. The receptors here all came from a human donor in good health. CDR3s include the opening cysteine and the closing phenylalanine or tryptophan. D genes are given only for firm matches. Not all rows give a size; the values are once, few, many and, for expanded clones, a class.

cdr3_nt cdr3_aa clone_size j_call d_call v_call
TGTGCCAGCAGCCTCCTGGGACAGGATAACACCGGGGAGCTGTTTTTT CASSLLGQDNTGELFF . TRBJ2-2 TRBD1 TRBV3-1/TRBV3-2
TGTGCCAGCAGAAAAACAAGGGACAGGGCCTACGAGCAGTACTTC CASRKTRDRAYEQYF . TRBJ2-7 TRBD1 TRBV6-5
TGTGCCAGCAGCGCCTCTAGCGGAACAAACTACAATGAGCAGTTCTTC CASSASSGTNYNEQFF . TRBJ2-1 TRBD2 TRBV9
TGTGCCAGCAGTCAAACAATTATGACCAAAAACATTCAGTACTTC CASSQTIMTKNIQYF . TRBJ2-4 . TRBV6-5
TGTGCCAGCAGCCAGACTAGCGGGCACAATGAGCAGTTCTTC CASSQTSGHNEQFF few TRBJ2-1 TRBD2 TRBV3-1/TRBV3-2
TGTGCCAGCACCCAAAGTCAGGGGTCCGGGGAGCTGTTTTTT CASTQSQGSGELFF . TRBJ2-2 . TRBV27
TGTGCCAGCAGTGCCCGGCCGGGTGAGCAGTTCTTC CASSARPGEQFF once TRBJ2-1 . TRBV12-3/TRBV12-4
TGTGCCTGGAGCGGCCGGTTGGCATACGGGTTTTACGAGCAGTACTTC CAWSGRLAYGFYEQYF . TRBJ2-7 . TRBV30
TGTGCCAGCAGCTTAAGCTGGACAGCTGGGGAAAATGGCTACACCTTC CASSLSWTAGENGYTF few TRBJ1-2 . TRBV7-9
TGTGCCAGCAGGGACAGTAATCAGCCCCAGCATTTT CASRDSNQPQHF . TRBJ1-5 . TRBV6-1
TGTGCCAGCAGTCTCGGGGACAATGAGCAGTTCTTC CASSLGDNEQFF . TRBJ2-1 . TRBV12-3/TRBV12-4
TGTGCCAGCAGATCGGGACAGGGGGGGTCTGAAGCTTTCTTT CASRSGQGGSEAFF few TRBJ1-1 TRBD1 TRBV28
TGCGCCAGCAGCCAAGATGAAACAGTACCTCAGCCCCAGCATTTT CASSQDETVPQPQHF . TRBJ1-5 . TRBV4-1
TGCGCCAGCAGTGAGGAAGGTCCCTACGAGCAGTACTTC CASSEEGPYEQYF . TRBJ2-7 . TRBV10-1
TGTGCCACCAGTGATGCTTCCACAGATACGCAGTATTTT CATSDASTDTQYF . TRBJ2-3 . TRBV24-1
TGTGCCAGTAGTATGAACCAGAAAAGTAATACGCAGTATTTT CASSMNQKSNTQYF . TRBJ2-3 . TRBV19
TGCGCCAGCAGTGAGTCTCGTACAGGCAGATCCTACGAGCAGTACTTC CASSESRTGRSYEQYF . TRBJ2-7 . TRBV10-1
TGTGCCAGCAGTGATAGGGACAGCGTAGAAGAGACCCAGTACTTC CASSDRDSVEETQYF . TRBJ2-5 TRBD1 TRBV2
TGTGCCACCAGCAGAGATGCGCCCGGGGATGAGCAGTTCTTC CATSRDAPGDEQFF . TRBJ2-1 . TRBV15
TGTGCCAGCAGCGGATCCTACGAGCAGTACTTC CASSGSYEQYF few TRBJ2-7 . TRBV7-9
TGTGCCAGCAGCCAAGCTAAGACAGGGGGCTACAATGAGCAGTTCTTC CASSQAKTGGYNEQFF . TRBJ2-1 TRBD1 TRBV3-1/TRBV3-2